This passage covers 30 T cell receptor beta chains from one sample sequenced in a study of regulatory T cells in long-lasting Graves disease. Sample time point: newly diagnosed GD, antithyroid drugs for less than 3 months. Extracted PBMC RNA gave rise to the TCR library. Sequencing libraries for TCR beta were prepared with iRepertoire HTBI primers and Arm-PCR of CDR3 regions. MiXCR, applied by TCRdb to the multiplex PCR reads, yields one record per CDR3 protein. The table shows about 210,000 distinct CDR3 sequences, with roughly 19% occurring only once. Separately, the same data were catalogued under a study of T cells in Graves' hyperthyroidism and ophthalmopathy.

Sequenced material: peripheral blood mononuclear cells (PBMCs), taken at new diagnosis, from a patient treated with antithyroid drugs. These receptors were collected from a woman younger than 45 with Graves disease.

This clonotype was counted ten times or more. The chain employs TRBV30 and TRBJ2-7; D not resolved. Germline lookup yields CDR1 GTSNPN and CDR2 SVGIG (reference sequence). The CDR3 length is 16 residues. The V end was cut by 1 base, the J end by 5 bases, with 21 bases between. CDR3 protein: CAWSGGRFSTTNEQYF. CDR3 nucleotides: TGTGCCTGGAGTGGGGGTAGATTCTCTACGACGAACGAGCAGTACTTC.

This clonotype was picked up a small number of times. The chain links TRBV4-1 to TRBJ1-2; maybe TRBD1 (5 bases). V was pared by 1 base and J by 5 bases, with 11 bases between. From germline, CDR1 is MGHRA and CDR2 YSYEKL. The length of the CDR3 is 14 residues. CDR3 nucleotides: TGCGCCAGCAGCCAAGCTGCAGGGAATTATGGCTACACCTTC. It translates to CASSQAAGNYGYTF.

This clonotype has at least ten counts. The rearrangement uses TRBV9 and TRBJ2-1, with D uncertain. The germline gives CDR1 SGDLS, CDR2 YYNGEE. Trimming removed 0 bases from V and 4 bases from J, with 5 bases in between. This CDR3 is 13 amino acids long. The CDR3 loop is CASSVGRYNEQFF. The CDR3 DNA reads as TGTGCCAGCAGCGTAGGGCGGTACAATGAGCAGTTCTTC.

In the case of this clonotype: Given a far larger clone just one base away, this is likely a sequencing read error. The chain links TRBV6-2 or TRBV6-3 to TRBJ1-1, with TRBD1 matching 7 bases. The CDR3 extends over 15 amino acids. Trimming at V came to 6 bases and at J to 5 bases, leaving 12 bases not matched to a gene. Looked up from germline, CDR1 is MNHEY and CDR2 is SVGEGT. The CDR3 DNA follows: TGTGCCAGCAGCTCTAGACAGGGCCGAAAAACTGAAGCTTTCTTT. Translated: CASSSRQGRKTEAFF.

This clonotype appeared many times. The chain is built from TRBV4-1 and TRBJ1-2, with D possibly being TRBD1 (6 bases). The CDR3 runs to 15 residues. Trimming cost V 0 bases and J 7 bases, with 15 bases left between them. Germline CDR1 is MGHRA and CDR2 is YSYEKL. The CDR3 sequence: CASSQDRTGAVGYTF. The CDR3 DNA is TGCGCCAGCAGCCAAGATCGGACGGGGGCTGTTGGCTACACCTTC.

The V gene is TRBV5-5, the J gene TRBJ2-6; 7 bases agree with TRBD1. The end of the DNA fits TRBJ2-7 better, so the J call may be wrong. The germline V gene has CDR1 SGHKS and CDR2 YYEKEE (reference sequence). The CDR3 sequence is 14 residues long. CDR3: CASSLIDRVNEQYF. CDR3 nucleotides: TGTGCCAGCAGCTTGATCGACAGGGTGAACGAGCAGTACTTC.

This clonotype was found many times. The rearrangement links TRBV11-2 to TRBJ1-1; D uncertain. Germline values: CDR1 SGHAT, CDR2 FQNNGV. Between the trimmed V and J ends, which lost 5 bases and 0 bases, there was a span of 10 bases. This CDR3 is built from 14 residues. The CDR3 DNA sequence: TGTGCCAGCAGCCCCCCACCTATGAACACTGAAGCTTTCTTT. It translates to CASSPPPMNTEAFF.

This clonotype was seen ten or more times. The CDR3 here is CASSLLGLAGKNEQFF. CDR3 DNA: TGTGCCAGCAGTTTATTGGGTCTAGCGGGGAAGAATGAGCAGTTCTTC. The chain links TRBV27 to TRBJ2-1, with 9 bases lining up with TRBD2. CDR3 size: 16 residues. Germline V gene data show CDR1 as MNHEY and CDR2 as SMNVEV (reference sequence). Trimming cost V 1 base and J 7 bases; bases outside gene matches: 8.

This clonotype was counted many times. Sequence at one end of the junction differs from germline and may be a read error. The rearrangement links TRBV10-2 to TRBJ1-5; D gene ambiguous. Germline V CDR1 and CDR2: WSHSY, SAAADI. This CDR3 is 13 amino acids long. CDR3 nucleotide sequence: TGTGCCAGCAGTTACTCAGACGGGCAGCCCCAGCATTTT. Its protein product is CASSYSDGQPQHF.

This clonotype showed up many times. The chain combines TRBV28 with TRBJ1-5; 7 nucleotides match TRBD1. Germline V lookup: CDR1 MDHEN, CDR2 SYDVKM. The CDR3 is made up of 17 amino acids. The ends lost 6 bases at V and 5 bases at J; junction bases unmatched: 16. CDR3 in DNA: TGTGCCAGCAGCGTGCGGGACAGAGACAGGGAGGATCAGCCCCAGCATTTT. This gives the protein CASSVRDRDREDQPQHF.

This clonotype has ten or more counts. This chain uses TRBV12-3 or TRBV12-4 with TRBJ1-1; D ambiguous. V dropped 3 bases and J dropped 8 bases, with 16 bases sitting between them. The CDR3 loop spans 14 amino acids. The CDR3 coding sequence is TGTGCCAGCAGTTTGTCGGCCCCTGGTCGAGAAGCTTTCTTT. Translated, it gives CASSLSAPGREAFF.

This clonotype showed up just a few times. The CDR3 DNA reads TGTGCCAGCAGCTTAGTTGGGCTATTCCAAGAGACCCAGTACTTC. Translating it yields CASSLVGLFQETQYF. This rearrangement joins TRBV7-3 to TRBJ2-5; no clear D. With 2 bases removed from V and 1 base from J, the gap between germline ends came to 11 bases. Germline V gene sequence: CDR1 SGHTA, CDR2 FQGTGA. This CDR3 is 15 amino acids long.

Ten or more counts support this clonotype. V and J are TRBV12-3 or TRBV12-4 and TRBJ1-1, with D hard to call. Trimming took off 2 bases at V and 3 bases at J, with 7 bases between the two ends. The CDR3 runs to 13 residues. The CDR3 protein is CASSLTWDTEAFF. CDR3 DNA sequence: TGTGCCAGCAGTTTAACCTGGGACACTGAAGCTTTCTTT.

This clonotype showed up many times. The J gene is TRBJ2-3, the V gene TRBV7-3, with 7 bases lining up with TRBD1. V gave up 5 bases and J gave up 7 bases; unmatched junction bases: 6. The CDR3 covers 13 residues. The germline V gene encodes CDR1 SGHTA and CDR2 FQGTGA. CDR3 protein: CASSPDRENTQYF. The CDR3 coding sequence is TGTGCCAGCAGCCCCGACAGGGAAAATACGCAGTATTTT.

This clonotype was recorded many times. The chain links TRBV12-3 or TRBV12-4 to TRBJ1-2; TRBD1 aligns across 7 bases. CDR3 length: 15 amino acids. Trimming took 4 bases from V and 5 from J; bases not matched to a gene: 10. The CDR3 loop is CASSSQGEPVYGYTF. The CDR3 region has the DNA TGTGCCAGCAGTTCCCAGGGGGAGCCCGTATATGGCTACACCTTC.

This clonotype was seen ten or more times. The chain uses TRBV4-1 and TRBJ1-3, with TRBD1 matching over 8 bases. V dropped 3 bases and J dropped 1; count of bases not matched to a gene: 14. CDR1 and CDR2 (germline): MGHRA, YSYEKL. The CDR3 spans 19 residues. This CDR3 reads CASSHLLQGDKTSGNTIYF. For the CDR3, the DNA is TGCGCCAGCAGCCACCTACTACAGGGGGACAAAACTTCTGGAAACACCATATATTTT.

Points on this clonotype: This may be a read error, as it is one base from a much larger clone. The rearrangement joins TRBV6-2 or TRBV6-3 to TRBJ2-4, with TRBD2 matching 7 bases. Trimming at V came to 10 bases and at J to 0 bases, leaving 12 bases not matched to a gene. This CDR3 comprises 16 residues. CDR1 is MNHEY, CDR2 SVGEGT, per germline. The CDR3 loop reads CAMGSSGLTAKNIQYF. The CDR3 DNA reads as TGTGCCATGGGCTCTAGCGGCCTGACAGCCAAAAACATTCAGTACTTC.

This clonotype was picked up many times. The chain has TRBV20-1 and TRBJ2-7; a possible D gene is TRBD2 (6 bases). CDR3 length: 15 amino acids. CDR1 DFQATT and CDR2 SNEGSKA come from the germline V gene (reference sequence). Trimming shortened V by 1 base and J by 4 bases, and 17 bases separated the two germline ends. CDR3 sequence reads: CSARGIGDSLYEQYF. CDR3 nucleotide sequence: TGCAGTGCTAGAGGTATTGGGGACTCATTATACGAGCAGTACTTC.

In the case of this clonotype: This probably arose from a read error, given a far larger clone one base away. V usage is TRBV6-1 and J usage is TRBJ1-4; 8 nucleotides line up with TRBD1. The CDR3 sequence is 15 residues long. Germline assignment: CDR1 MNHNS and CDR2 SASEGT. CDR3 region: CASSPPGTGGEKLVF. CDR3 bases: TGTGCCAGCAGTCCCCCAGGGACAGGTGGAGAAAAACTGGTTTTT.

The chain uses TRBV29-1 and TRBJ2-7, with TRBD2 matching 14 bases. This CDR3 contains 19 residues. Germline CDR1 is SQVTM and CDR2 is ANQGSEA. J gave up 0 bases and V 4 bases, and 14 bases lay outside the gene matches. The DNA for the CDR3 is TGCAGCGTTGTAAGGGGACAGGCGGGACTAGCGGGAGTCTCCTACGAGCAGTACTTC. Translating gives CSVVRGQAGLAGVSYEQYF.

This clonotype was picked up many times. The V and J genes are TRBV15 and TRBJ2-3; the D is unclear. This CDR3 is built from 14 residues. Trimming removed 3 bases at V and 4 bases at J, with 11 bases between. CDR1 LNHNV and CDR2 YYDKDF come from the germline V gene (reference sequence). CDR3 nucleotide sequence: TGTGCCACCAGCAGTCGGCTTGTCCCAGATACGCAGTATTTT. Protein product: CATSSRLVPDTQYF.

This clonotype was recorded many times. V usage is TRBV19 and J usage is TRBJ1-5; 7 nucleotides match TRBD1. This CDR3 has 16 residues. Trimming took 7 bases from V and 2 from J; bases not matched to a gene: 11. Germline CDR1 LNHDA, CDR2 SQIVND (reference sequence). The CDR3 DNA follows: TGTGCCAGTACGTTGCTTGGACAGGCTGGCAATCAGCCCCAGCATTTT. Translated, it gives CASTLLGQAGNQPQHF.

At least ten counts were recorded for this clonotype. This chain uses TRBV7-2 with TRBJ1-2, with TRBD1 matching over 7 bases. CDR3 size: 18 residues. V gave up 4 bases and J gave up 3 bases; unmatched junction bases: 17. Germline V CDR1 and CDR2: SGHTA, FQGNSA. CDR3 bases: TGTGCCAGCAGCTCGGACAGGCAGCGTTTAAGGTGGGACTATGGCTACACCTTC. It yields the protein CASSSDRQRLRWDYGYTF.

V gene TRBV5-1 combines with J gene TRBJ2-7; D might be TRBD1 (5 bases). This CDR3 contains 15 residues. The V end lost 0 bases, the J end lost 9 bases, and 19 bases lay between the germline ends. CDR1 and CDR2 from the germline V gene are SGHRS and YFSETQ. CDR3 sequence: CASSLEGYGADRQYF. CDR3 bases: TGCGCCAGCAGCTTGGAAGGATATGGGGCAGACAGGCAGTACTTC. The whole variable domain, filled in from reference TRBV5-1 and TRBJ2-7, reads KAGVTQTPRYLIKTRGQQVTLSCSPISGHRSVSWYQQTPGQGLQFLFEYFSETQRNKGNFPGRFSGRQFSNSRSEMNVSTLELGDSALYLCASSLEGYGADRQYFGPGTRLTVT.

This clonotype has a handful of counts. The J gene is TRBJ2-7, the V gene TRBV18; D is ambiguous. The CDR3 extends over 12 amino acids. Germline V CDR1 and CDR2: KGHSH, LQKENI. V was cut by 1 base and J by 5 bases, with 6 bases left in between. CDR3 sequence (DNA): TGTGCCAGCTCACCACAGGGTGACGAGCAGTACTTC. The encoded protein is CASSPQGDEQYF.

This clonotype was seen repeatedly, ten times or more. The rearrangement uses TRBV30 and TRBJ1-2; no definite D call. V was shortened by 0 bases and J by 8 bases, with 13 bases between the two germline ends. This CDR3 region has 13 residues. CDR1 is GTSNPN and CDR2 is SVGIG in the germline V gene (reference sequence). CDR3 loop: CAWSVKGVEGYTF. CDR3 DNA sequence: TGTGCCTGGAGTGTAAAGGGAGTCGAGGGCTACACCTTC. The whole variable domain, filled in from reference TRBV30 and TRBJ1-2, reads SQTIHQWPATLVQPVGSPLSLECTVEGTSNPNLYWYRQAAGRGLQLLFYSVGIGQISSEVPQNLSASRPQDRQFILSSKKLLLSDSGFYLCAWSVKGVEGYTFGSGTRLTVV.

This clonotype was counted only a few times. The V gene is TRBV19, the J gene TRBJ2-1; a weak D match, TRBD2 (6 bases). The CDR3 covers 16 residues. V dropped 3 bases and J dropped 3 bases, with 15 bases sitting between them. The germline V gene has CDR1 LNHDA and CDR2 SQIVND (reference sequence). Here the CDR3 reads CASSIISRDRYNEQFF. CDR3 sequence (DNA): TGTGCCAGTAGTATCATATCGCGGGACCGCTACAATGAGCAGTTCTTC.

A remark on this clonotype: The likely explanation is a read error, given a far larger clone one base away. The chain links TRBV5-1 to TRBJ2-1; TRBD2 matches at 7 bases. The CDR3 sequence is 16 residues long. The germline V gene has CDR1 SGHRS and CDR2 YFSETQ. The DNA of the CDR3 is TGTGCCAGCAGCTTGGCCGGCCTAGCGGAGTACAATGAGCAGTTCTTC. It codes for CASSLAGLAEYNEQFF.

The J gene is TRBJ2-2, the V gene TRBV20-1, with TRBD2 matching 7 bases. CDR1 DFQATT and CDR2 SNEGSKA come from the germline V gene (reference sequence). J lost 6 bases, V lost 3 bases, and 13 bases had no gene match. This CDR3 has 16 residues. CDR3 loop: CSARGRTRTGAGELFF. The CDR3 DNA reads TGCAGTGCTAGGGGTAGGACTAGGACTGGGGCCGGGGAGCTGTTTTTT.

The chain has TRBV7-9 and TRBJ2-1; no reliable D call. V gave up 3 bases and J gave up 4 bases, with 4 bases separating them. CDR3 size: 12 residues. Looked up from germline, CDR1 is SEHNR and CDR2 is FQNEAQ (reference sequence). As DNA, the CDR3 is TGTGCCAGCAGCTTCAAATACAATGAGCAGTTCTTC. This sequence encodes CASSFKYNEQFF.